The 2 T cell receptor beta chains below were found in one sample sequenced in a study of blood T cell repertoires in COVID-19. Measured with immunoSEQ multiplex PCR; TCRdb has only the in-frame clones, and not every one. Of 200,000 or so clones listed, over 80% are singletons. The sample comprised peripheral blood. The receptors shown here come from a man between 60 and 70 years old with COVID-19, enrolled during active disease.

The J gene is TRBJ2-7, the V gene TRBV2; 7 nucleotides agree with TRBD1. The CDR3 covers 13 residues. Germline V lookup: CDR1 SNHLY, CDR2 FYNNEI. V shed 3 bases, J shed 5 bases, and the junction held 4 bases outside the gene matches. The CDR3 sequence is CASSERTGDEQYF. The CDR3 DNA reads as TGTGCCAGCAGTGAGAGGACAGGTGACGAGCAGTACTTC.

The chain couples TRBV25-1 to TRBJ2-7; TRBD2 matches 7 bases. J was trimmed by 3 bases and V by 3 bases; bases with no gene match: 5. Germline values: CDR1 MGHDK, CDR2 SYGVNS. This CDR3 region has 14 residues. The CDR3 nucleotides read TGTGCCAGCAGTGAGTCATGGGGGGGCTACGAGCAGTACTTC. Its protein is CASSESWGGYEQYF.